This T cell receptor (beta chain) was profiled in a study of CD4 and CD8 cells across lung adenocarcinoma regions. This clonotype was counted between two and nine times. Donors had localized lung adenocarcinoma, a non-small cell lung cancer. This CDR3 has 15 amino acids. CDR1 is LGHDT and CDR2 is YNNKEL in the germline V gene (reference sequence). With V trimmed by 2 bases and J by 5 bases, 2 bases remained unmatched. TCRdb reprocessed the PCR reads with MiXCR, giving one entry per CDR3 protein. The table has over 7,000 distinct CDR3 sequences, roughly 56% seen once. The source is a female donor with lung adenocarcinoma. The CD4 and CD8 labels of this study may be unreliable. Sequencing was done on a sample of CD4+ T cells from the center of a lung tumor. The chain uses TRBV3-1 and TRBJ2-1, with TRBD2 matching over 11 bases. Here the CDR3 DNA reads TGTGCCAGCAGCCAACGGGGACTAGCGGACAATGAGCAGTTCTTC. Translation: CASSQRGLADNEQFF.